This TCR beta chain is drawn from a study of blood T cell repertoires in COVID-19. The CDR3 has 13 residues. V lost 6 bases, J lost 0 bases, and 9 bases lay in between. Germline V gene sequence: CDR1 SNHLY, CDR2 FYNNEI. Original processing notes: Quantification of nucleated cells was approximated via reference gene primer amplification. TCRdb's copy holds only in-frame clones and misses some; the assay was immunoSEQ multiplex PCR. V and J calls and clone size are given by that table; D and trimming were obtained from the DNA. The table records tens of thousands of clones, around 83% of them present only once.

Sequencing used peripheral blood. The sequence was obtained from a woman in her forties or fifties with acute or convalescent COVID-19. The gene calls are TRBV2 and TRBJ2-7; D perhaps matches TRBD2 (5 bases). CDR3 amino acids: CASRTTFSYEQYF. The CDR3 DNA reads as TGTGCCAGCAGGACTACCTTCTCCTACGAGCAGTACTTC.